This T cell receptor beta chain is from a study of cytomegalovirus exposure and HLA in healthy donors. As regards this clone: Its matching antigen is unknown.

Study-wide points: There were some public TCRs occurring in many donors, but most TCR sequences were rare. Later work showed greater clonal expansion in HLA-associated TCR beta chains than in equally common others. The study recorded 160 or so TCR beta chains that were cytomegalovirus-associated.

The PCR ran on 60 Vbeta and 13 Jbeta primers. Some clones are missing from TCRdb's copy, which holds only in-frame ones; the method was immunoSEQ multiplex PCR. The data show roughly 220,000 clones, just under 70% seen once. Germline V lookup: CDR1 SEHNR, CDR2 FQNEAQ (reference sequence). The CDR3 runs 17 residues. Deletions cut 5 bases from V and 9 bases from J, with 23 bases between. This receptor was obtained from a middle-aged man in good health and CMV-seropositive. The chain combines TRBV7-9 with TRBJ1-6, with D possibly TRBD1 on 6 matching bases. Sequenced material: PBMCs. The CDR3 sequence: CASSLRTALTVPSPLHF. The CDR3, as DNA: TGTGCCAGCAGCCTTAGGACAGCCCTAACCGTACCTTCACCCCTCCACTTT.